This entry lists 20 T cell receptor beta chains sequenced from one sample in a study of shared clonotypes between healthy human individuals (dated by TCRdb to the early 2020s). The library was made by the immunoSEQ multiplex PCR assay. TCRdb's version of the immuneACCESS table is confined to in-frame rearrangements and falls short of the full clone set. An unresolved V gene accounts for under half of the shortfall where checked; the remainder is of unknown origin. The sample table holds roughly 1 million clones, of which approximately 80% were seen once. Under 0.65% of the sample is taken by the ten largest. The sample was memory CD4+ T cells from PBMCs. The cell subset or site label corresponds to: CD45RA-negative fraction. The receptors come from a man younger than 30 in good health. Some clones in this sample may be carry-over from other donors' samples.

Points on this clone: The sample carries other DNA sequences with the same CDR3. The chain joins TRBV18 to TRBJ2-5, with a possible D match to TRBD1 (6 bases). The CDR3 covers 13 residues. Germline assignment: CDR1 KGHSH and CDR2 LQKENI. V lost 3 bases to trimming and J lost 4 bases, with 9 bases between them. For the CDR3, the DNA is TGTGCCAGCTCACCTCAAGGGGGAGAGACCCAGTACTTC. Protein: CASSPQGGETQYF.

This chain joins TRBV5-1 and TRBJ2-1, with D maybe TRBD1 (6 bases). CDR1 is SGHRS and CDR2 is YFSETQ in the germline V gene. The CDR3 has 17 amino acids. The germline V and J ends were trimmed by 2 bases and 0 bases, with 15 bases remaining between them. In DNA, the CDR3 is TGCGCCAGCAGCTTCCTCGAGCCCAGGGGCTCCTACAATGAGCAGTTCTTC. Translation gives CASSFLEPRGSYNEQFF. Full variable domain (rest looked up from reference TRBV5-1 and TRBJ2-1): KAGVTQTPRYLIKTRGQQVTLSCSPISGHRSVSWYQQTPGQGLQFLFEYFSETQRNKGNFPGRFSGRQFSNSRSEMNVSTLELGDSALYLCASSFLEPRGSYNEQFFGPGTRLTVL.

The chain uses TRBV6-6 and TRBJ1-4, with D possibly being TRBD1 (6 bases). This CDR3 is built from 14 residues. Germline loops: CDR1 MNHNY, CDR2 SVGAGI (reference sequence). The germline V and J ends were trimmed by 6 bases and 5 bases, with 13 bases remaining between them. Written as DNA, the CDR3 is TGTGCCAGCAGCCCGGGGGGCCAGAATGAAAAACTGTTTTTT. Its protein is CASSPGGQNEKLFF.

The rearrangement uses TRBV19 and TRBJ1-2, with D tentatively TRBD1 (6 bases). Germline-derived CDR1 and CDR2 are LNHDA and SQIVND (reference sequence). The V end lost 4 bases, the J end lost 2 bases, and 11 bases lay between the germline ends. This CDR3 is built from 14 residues. The CDR3 region has the DNA TGTGCCAGTAGTAGATGGACAGAGAACTATGGCTACACCTTC. Protein: CASSRWTENYGYTF.

A few counts support this clone. The chain has TRBV6-6 and TRBJ2-7, with TRBD2 matching 11 bases. The V and J ends lost 6 bases and 1 base, in that order; junction bases with no gene match: 5. The CDR3 is 15 amino acids. Germline lookup yields CDR1 MNHNY and CDR2 SVGAGI (reference sequence). In DNA form, the CDR3 reads TGTGCCAGCAGGCCCGGGACTAGCGGTTCCTACGAGCAGTACTTC. Protein product: CASRPGTSGSYEQYF.

The chain uses TRBV28 and TRBJ2-3; D tentatively fits TRBD1 or TRBD2 (5 bases each). Germline-derived CDR1 and CDR2 are MDHEN and SYDVKM. V was shortened by 5 bases and J by 5 bases, with 14 bases between the two germline ends. The length of the CDR3 is 14 residues. In DNA form, the CDR3 reads TGTGCCAGCAGTAAGGGGACCCTTCGAGATACGCAGTATTTT. The encoded protein is CASSKGTLRDTQYF.

The gene calls are TRBV11-2 and TRBJ2-2; weak D call: TRBD1 (6 bases). The ends were cut back, 3 bases at V and 5 bases at J, with 13 bases in the middle. This CDR3 spans 15 amino acids. CDR1 and CDR2 (germline): SGHAT, FQNNGV. CDR3 region: CASSLLGRGTGELFF. The CDR3 nucleotides are TGTGCCAGCAGCTTGCTGGGCAGGGGAACCGGGGAGCTGTTTTTT.

The J gene is TRBJ2-7, the V gene TRBV19; TRBD1 is a possible D gene (6 bases). Trimming removed 5 bases from V and 0 bases from J, with 11 bases in between. The CDR3 extends over 14 amino acids. From germline, CDR1 is LNHDA and CDR2 SQIVND (reference sequence). The CDR3 loop is CASSRQVSSYEQYF. As DNA, the CDR3 is TGTGCCAGTAGTCGACAGGTGAGCTCCTACGAGCAGTACTTC.

This clone was detected only once. The CDR3 DNA reads as TGCGCCAGCAAAAGGGGCTCCACAGATACGCAGTATTTT. Translating it yields CASKRGSTDTQYF. The V and J genes are TRBV5-1 and TRBJ2-3; weak D call: TRBD1 (5 bases). Deletions cut 6 bases from V and 2 bases from J, with 10 bases between. CDR3 length: 13 residues. Germline V gives CDR1 SGHRS, CDR2 YFSETQ.

The rearrangement joins TRBV28 to TRBJ1-2; D perhaps matches TRBD1 (6 bases). This CDR3 contains 13 residues. Germline V CDR1 and CDR2: MDHEN, SYDVKM. Trimming removed 3 bases at V and 4 bases at J, with 9 bases between. This CDR3 is CASSLDSFYGYTF. The CDR3 region has the DNA TGTGCCAGCAGTTTGGACAGTTTCTATGGCTACACCTTC.

This clone was seen a few times. Other nucleotide sequences from this sample produce the same CDR3. The J gene is TRBJ1-4, the V gene TRBV19; D may be TRBD1 (6 bases). V was pared by 4 bases and J by 0 bases, with 9 bases between. Germline V gene sequence: CDR1 LNHDA, CDR2 SQIVND (reference sequence). CDR3 length: 15 residues. Written as DNA, the CDR3 is TGTGCCAGTAGTACAGGGGCCGCAACTAATGAAAAACTGTTTTTT. It specifies CASSTGAATNEKLFF.

This sequence joins TRBV6-5 and TRBJ2-7; no clear D. This CDR3 region has 11 residues. V lost 7 bases and J 3 bases, leaving 7 bases between the germline ends. Germline CDR1 reads MNHEY; CDR2 reads SVGAGI. CDR3 coding DNA: TGTGCCAGCATCCAGAGCTACGAGCAGTACTTC. Translating it yields CASIQSYEQYF.

The chain links TRBV27 to TRBJ2-7, with a weak D call TRBD1 (6 bases). This CDR3 has 16 residues. Trimming shortened V by 3 bases and J by 7 bases, and 22 bases separated the two germline ends. Germline assignment: CDR1 MNHEY and CDR2 SMNVEV (reference sequence). The CDR3 nucleotides are TGTGCCAGCAGTTTGATGGCCAGGGGCCAAGGTAGGGAGCAGTACTTC. Translated, it gives CASSLMARGQGREQYF.

J is TRBJ2-7 and V is TRBV2, with D perhaps assigned TRBD1 or TRBD2 (6 bases each). The ends were cut back, 6 bases at V and 6 bases at J, with 18 bases in the middle. CDR1 and CDR2 from the germline V gene are SNHLY and FYNNEI. This CDR3 region has 14 residues. In nucleotides, the CDR3 is TGTGCCAGCAGCCTTATCCCCAGGGGAGGCGAGCAGTACTTC. This gives the protein CASSLIPRGGEQYF.

This clone has a handful of counts. A read error may explain this, as a much larger clone is one base away. The chain uses TRBV7-9 and TRBJ1-1; no definite D call. This CDR3 region has 11 residues. Trimming removed 6 bases at V and 1 base at J, with 3 bases between. Germline V gene data show CDR1 as SEHNR and CDR2 as FQNEAQ (reference sequence). The CDR3 coding sequence is TGTGCCAGCAGGAGGAACACTGAAGCTTTCTTT. This encodes CASRRNTEAFF. Based on the CDR3 plus reference TRBV7-9 and TRBJ1-1, the full variable domain is DTGVSQNPRHKITKRGQNVTFRCDPISEHNRLYWYRQTLGQGPEFLTYFQNEAQLEKSRLLSDRFSAERPKGSFSTLEIQRTEQGDSAMYLCASRRNTEAFFGQGTRLTVV.

This chain's CDR3 is CASTTVNEQFF. The CDR3 nucleotides are TGTGCCAGCACCACCGTGAATGAGCAGTTCTTC. The V and J genes are TRBV28 and TRBJ2-1; the D is unclear. The CDR3 sequence is 11 residues long. The germline V and J ends were trimmed by 7 bases and 7 bases, with 8 bases remaining between them. CDR1 is MDHEN, CDR2 SYDVKM, per germline.

This sequence joins TRBV27 and TRBJ2-3; possible D gene TRBD1, 6 bases. The V gene lost 4 bases and the J gene lost 1 base, with 9 bases spanning the gap. The CDR3 consists of 14 residues. CDR1 and CDR2 from the germline V gene are MNHEY and SMNVEV (reference sequence). CDR3 in DNA: TGTGCCAGCAGTTCCGAGGGGGGCACAGATACGCAGTATTTT. Translated: CASSSEGGTDTQYF.

This clone was detected only a few times. The gene calls are TRBV28 and TRBJ2-5; no reliable D call. The CDR3 covers 14 residues. Germline V gives CDR1 MDHEN, CDR2 SYDVKM. Trimming left V 3 bases short and J 1 base short, with 9 bases between. CDR3 sequence (DNA): TGTGCCAGCAGTTTCGGCTCCATCCAAGAGACCCAGTACTTC. Residues: CASSFGSIQETQYF.

A word on this clone: Other DNA sequences of this sample code for an identical CDR3. V gene TRBV5-1 combines with J gene TRBJ1-1, with TRBD1 as a possible D gene (5 bases). Trimming shortened V by 2 bases and J by 2 bases, and 7 bases separated the two germline ends. Germline V lookup: CDR1 SGHRS, CDR2 YFSETQ. The CDR3 length is 13 residues. CDR3 loop: CASSFQGNTEAFF. DNA of the CDR3: TGCGCCAGCAGCTTTCAGGGAAACACTGAAGCTTTCTTT.

The V call is TRBV19, the J call TRBJ2-5; 10 bases line up with TRBD1. Germline trimming cut 5 bases from V and 1 base from J; bases unmatched to any gene: 4. Germline values: CDR1 LNHDA, CDR2 SQIVND (reference sequence). The CDR3 runs 15 residues. The CDR3 bases are TGTGCCAGTAGTTTCCGGGACAGGGGCCAAGAGACCCAGTACTTC. Encoded protein: CASSFRDRGQETQYF.